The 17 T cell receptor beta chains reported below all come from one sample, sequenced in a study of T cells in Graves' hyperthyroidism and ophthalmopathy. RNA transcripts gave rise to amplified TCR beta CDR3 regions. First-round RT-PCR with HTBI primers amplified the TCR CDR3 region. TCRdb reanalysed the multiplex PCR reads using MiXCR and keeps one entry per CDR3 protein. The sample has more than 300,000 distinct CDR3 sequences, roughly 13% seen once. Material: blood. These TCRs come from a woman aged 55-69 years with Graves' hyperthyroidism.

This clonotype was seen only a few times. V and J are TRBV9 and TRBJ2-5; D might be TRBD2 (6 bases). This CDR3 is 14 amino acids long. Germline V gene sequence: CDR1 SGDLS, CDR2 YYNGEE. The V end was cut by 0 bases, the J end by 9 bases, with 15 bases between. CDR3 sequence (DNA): TGTGCCAGCAGCGTAGAGGGGACGGAGGGGTCCCAGTACTTC. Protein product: CASSVEGTEGSQYF.

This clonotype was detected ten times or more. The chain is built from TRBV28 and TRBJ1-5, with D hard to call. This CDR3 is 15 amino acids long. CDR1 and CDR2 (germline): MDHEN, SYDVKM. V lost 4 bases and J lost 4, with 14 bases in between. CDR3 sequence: CASSSPRGRNQPQHF. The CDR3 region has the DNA TGTGCCAGCAGTTCCCCCCGGGGTCGTAATCAGCCCCAGCATTTT.

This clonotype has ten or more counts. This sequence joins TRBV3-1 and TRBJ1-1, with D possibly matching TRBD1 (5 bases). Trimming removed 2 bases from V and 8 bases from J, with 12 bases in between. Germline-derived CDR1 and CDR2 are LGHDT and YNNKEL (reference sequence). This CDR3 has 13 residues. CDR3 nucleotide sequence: TGTGCCAGCAGCCAATATGACCGGGACGAAGCTTTCTTT. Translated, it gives CASSQYDRDEAFF.

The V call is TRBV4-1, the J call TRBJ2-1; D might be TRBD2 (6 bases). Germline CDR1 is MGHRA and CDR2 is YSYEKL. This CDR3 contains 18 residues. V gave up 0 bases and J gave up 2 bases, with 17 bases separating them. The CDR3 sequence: CASSQDFDVGGTYNEQFF. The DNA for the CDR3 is TGCGCCAGCAGCCAAGACTTTGACGTTGGGGGGACCTACAATGAGCAGTTCTTC.

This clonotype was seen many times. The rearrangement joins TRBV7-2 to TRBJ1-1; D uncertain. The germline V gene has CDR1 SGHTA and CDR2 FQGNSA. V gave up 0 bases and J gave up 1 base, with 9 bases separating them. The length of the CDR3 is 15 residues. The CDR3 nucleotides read TGTGCCAGCAGCTTAGCCGGAGGGTCGAACACTGAAGCTTTCTTT. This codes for CASSLAGGSNTEAFF.

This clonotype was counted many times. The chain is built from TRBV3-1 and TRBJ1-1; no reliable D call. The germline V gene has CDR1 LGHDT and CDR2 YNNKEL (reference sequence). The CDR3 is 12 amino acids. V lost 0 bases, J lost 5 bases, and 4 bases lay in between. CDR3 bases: TGTGCCAGCAGCCAAGAAAGTACTGAAGCTTTCTTT. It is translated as CASSQESTEAFF.

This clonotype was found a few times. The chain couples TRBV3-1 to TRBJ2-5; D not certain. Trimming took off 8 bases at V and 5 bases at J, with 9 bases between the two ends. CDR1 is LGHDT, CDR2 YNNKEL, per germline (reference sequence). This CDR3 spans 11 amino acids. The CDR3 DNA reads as TGTGCCAGCTCACCGTGGGAGACCCAGTACTTC. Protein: CASSPWETQYF.

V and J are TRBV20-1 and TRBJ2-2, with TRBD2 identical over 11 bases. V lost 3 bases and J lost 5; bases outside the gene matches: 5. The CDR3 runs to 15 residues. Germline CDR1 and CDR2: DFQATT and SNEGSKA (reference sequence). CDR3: CSASTSGRRTGELFF. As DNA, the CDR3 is TGCAGTGCTAGCACTAGCGGGAGAAGAACCGGGGAGCTGTTTTTT.

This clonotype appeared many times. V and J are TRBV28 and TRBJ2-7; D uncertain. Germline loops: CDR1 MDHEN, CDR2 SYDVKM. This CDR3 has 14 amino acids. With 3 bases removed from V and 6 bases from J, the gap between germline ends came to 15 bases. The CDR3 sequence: CASSFPSSAPEQYF. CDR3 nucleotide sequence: TGTGCCAGCAGTTTCCCCTCATCGGCCCCCGAGCAGTACTTC.

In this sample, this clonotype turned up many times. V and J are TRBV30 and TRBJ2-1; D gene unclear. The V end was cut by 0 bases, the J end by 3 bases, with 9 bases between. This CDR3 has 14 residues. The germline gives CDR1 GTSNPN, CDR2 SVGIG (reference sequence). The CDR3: CAWSVGSFYNEQFF. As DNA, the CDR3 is TGTGCCTGGAGTGTAGGTTCTTTCTACAATGAGCAGTTCTTC.

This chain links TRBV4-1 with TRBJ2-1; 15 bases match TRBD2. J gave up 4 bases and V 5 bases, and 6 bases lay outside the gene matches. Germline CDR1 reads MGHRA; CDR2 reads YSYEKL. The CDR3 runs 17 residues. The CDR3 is CASSGWTSGGVYNEQFF. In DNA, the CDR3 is TGCGCCAGCAGCGGATGGACTAGCGGGGGGGTATACAATGAGCAGTTCTTC.

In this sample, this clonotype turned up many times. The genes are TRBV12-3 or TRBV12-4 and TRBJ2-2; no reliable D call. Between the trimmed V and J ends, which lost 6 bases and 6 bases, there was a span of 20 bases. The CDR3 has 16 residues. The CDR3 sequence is CASRPVLPAGAGELFF. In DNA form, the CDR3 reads TGTGCCAGCAGGCCGGTACTACCGGCTGGGGCCGGGGAGCTGTTTTTT.

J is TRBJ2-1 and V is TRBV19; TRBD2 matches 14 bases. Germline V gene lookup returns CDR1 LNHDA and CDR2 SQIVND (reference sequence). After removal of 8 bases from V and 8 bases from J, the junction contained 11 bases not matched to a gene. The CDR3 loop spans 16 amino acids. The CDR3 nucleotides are TGTGCCAGTGGTAGCGCCGGGACTAGCGGGAGCTATGAGCAGTTCTTC. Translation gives CASGSAGTSGSYEQFF.

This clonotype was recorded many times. DNA for the CDR3: TGTGCCAGCAGCTTTGTATCCGACTACGAGCAGTACTTC. Residues: CASSFVSDYEQYF. V gene TRBV5-6 combines with J gene TRBJ2-7; D is unclear. This CDR3 comprises 13 residues. V shed 2 bases and J shed 3 bases, with 9 bases lying between them. The germline CDR1 and CDR2 sequences are SGHDT and YYEEEE.

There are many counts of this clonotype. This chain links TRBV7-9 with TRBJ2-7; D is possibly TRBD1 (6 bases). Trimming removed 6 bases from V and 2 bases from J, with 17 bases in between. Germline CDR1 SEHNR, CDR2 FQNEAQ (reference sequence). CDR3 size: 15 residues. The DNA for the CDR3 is TGTGCCAGCAGTCCACAGGGCACAATAACCTACGAGCAGTACTTC. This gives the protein CASSPQGTITYEQYF. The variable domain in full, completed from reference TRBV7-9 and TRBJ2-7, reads DTGVSQNPRHKITKRGQNVTFRCDPISEHNRLYWYRQTLGQGPEFLTYFQNEAQLEKSRLLSDRFSAERPKGSFSTLEIQRTEQGDSAMYLCASSPQGTITYEQYFGPGTRLTVT.

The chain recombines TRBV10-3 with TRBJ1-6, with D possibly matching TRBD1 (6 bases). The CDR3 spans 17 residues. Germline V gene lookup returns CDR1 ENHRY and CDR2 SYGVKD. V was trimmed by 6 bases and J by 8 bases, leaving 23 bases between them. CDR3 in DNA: TGTGCCATCAGACCAACTGGACAGAACGATATGGATTCACCCCTCCACTTT. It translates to CAIRPTGQNDMDSPLHF.

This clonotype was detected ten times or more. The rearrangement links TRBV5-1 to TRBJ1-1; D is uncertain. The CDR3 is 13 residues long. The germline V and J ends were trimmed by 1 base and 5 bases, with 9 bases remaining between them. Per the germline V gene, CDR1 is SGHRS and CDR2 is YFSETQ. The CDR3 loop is CASSLMAGTEAFF. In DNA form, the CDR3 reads TGCGCCAGCAGCTTGATGGCAGGAACTGAAGCTTTCTTT.